This TCR beta chain was recovered during a study of cytomegalovirus exposure and HLA in healthy donors. 13 Jbeta primers and 60 Vbeta primers were used for the PCR. TCRdb keeps only in-frame clones here, not all; method: immunoSEQ multiplex PCR. The table shows 59,000 or so clones, with over 75% occurring only once. Germline loops: CDR1 KGHSH, CDR2 LQKENI. This CDR3 has 15 residues. J gave up 6 bases and V 2 bases, and 6 bases lay outside the gene matches. This sequence was found in a female donor in good health and CMV-seronegative. The sample was PBMCs. The V and J genes are TRBV18 and TRBJ1-5; 8 positions agree with TRBD1. CDR3 sequence: CASSPADRGGQPQHF. For the CDR3, the DNA is TGTGCCAGCTCACCAGCCGACAGGGGTGGTCAGCCCCAGCATTTT.